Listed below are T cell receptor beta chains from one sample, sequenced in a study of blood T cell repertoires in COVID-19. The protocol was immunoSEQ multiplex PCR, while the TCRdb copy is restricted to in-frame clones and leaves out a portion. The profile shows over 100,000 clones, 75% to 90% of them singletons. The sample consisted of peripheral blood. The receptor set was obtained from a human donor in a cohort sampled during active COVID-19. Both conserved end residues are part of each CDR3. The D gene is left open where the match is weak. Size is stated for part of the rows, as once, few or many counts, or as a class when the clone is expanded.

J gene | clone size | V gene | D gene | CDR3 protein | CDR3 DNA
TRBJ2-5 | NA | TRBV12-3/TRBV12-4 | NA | CASRKGEAQYF | TGTGCCAGCAGAAAAGGAGAGGCCCAGTACTTC
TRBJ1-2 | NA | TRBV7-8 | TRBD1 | CASSTGQGGYGYTF | TGTGCCAGCAGCACTGGACAGGGGGGCTATGGCTACACCTTC
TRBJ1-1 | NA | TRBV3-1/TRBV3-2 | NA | CASSFDRNTEAFF | TGTGCCAGCAGTTTCGACAGGAACACTGAAGCTTTCTTT
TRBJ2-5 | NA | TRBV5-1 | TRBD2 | CASSHTSGRETQYF | TGCGCCAGCAGCCATACTAGCGGGAGAGAGACCCAGTACTTC
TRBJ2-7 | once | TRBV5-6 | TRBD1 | CASSLVGPGTGQSYEQYF | TGTGCCAGCAGCTTGGTGGGACCTGGGACAGGGCAAAGCTACGAGCAGTACTTC
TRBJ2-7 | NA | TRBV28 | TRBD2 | CASSTGLAYEQYF | TGTGCCAGCAGTACGGGACTAGCTTACGAGCAGTACTTC
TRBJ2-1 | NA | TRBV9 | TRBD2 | CASTRTSGDNEQFF | TGTGCCAGCACCAGGACTAGCGGGGACAATGAGCAGTTCTTC
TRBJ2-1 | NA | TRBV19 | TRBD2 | CASSIRRTLAGQWNEQFF | TGTGCCAGTAGTATACGAAGAACTCTAGCGGGACAGTGGAATGAGCAGTTCTTC
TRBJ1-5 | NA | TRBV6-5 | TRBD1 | CASSFRTGLQPQHF | TGTGCCAGCAGTTTCCGGACAGGGTTGCAGCCCCAGCATTTT
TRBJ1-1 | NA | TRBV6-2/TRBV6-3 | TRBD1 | CASSYWDRGDDEAFF | TGTGCCAGCAGTTACTGGGACAGGGGGGATGATGAAGCTTTCTTT
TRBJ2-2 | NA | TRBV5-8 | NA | CASTYPKGDRTGELFF | TGTGCCAGCACCTACCCTAAAGGGGATCGCACCGGGGAGCTGTTTTTT
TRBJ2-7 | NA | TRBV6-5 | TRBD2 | CASRGREGLNEQYF | TGTGCCAGCAGGGGTCGGGAGGGCCTGAACGAGCAGTACTTC
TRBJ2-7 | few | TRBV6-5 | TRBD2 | CASTRLAGDEQYF | TGTGCCAGCACGCGGCTAGCGGGGGATGAGCAGTACTTC
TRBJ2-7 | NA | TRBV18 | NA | CASSPQTHSEQYF | TGTGCCAGCTCACCGCAGACACATTCAGAGCAGTACTTC
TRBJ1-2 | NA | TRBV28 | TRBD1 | CASSLLPGQGHYGYTF | TGTGCCAGCAGTTTATTACCGGGACAGGGACACTATGGCTACACCTTC
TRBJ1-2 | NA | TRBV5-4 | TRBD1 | CASSRGQGVNYGYTF | TGTGCCAGCAGCCGGGGACAGGGGGTTAACTATGGCTACACCTTC
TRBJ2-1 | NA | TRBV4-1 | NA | CASSPRLDEQFF | TGCGCCAGCAGCCCCCGACTGGATGAGCAGTTCTTC
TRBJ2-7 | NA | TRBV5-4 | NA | CASSRGTEIYEQYF | TGTGCCAGCAGCCGGGGGACAGAGATTTACGAGCAGTACTTC
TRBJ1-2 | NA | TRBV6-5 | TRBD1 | CASSYSGTGQSGYTF | TGTGCCAGCAGTTACTCAGGGACAGGGCAAAGTGGCTACACCTTC
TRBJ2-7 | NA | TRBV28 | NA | CASSLTGRTYEQYF | TGTGCCAGCAGTCTGACAGGAAGAACCTACGAGCAGTACTTC
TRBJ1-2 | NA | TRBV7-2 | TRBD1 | CASSETGVDGYTF | TGTGCCAGCAGCGAAACAGGGGTTGATGGCTACACCTTC
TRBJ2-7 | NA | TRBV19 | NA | CASSMSGSNVGGSYEQYF | TGTGCCAGTAGTATGAGTGGGTCCAATGTGGGGGGCTCCTACGAGCAGTACTTC
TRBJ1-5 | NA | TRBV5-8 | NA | CASSLSGRFSNQPQHF | TGTGCCAGCAGCTTGAGTGGCAGGTTTAGCAATCAGCCCCAGCATTTT
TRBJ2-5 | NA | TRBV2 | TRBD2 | CASSENWLAGVRETQYF | TGTGCCAGCAGTGAGAATTGGCTAGCGGGAGTCCGAGAGACCCAGTACTTC
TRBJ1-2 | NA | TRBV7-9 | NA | CASSSTVYGYTF | TGTGCCAGCAGCTCAACGGTCTATGGCTACACCTTC
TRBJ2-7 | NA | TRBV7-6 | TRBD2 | CASSLGASGSSYEQYF | TGTGCCAGCAGCTTAGGGGCTAGCGGGAGCTCCTACGAGCAGTACTTC
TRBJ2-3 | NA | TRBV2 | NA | CASSVGRAPDTQYF | TGTGCCAGCAGTGTCGGGAGAGCCCCAGATACGCAGTATTTT
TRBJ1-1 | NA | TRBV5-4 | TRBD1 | CASSMWTGGNTEAFF | TGTGCCAGCAGCATGTGGACAGGGGGTAACACTGAAGCTTTCTTT
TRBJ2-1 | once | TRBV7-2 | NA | CAMPAGDNEQFF | TGTGCCATGCCTGCCGGGGACAATGAGCAGTTCTTC
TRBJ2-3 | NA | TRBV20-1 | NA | CSASAGGLDTQYF | TGCAGTGCTAGTGCCGGAGGGCTGGATACGCAGTATTTT
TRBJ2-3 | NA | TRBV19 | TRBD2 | CASSKTSGRAGTDTQYF | TGTGCCAGTAGTAAGACTAGCGGGAGGGCCGGCACAGATACGCAGTATTTT
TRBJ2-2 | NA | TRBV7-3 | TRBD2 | CASGRGADTGELFF | TGTGCCAGCGGGCGGGGGGCCGACACCGGGGAGCTGTTTTTT
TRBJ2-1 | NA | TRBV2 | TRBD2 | CASSVGPSGYNEQFF | TGTGCCAGCAGTGTAGGGCCTAGCGGTTACAATGAGCAGTTCTTC
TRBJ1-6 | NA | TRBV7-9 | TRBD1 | CASSTRQGALNSPLHF | TGTGCCAGCAGCACTAGACAGGGGGCTCTGAATTCACCCCTCCACTTT
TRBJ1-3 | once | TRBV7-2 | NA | CASSFRGLKGNTIYF | TGTGCCAGCAGCTTCAGGGGTCTGAAGGGAAACACCATATATTTT
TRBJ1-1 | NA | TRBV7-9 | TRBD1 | CASSLLQGATEAFF | TGTGCCAGCAGCTTATTACAGGGGGCCACTGAAGCTTTCTTT
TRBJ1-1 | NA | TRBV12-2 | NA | CASRLDLQGNVPKGLEAFF | TGTGCAAGTCGCTTAGACTTACAGGGTAACGTCCCCAAAGGGCTTGAAGCTTTCTTT
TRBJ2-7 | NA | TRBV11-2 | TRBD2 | CASSLLLAGEGEQYF | TGTGCCAGCAGCTTATTACTAGCGGGAGAGGGCGAGCAGTACTTC
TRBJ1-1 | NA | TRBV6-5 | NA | CASSGEVGTEAFF | TGTGCCAGCAGCGGGGAGGTGGGCACTGAAGCTTTCTTT
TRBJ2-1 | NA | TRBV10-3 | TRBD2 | CAMQSPSGGEQFF | TGTGCCATGCAGAGCCCTAGCGGGGGAGAGCAGTTCTTC
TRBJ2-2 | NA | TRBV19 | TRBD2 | CATQELAGANTGELFF | TGTGCCACCCAAGAACTAGCGGGGGCGAACACCGGGGAGCTGTTTTTT
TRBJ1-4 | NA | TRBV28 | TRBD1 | CASSLYRGLDEKLFF | TGTGCCAGCAGTCTCTACAGGGGGCTGGATGAAAAACTGTTTTTT
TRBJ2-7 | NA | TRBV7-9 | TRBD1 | CASSLVDRGAYEQYF | TGTGCCAGCAGCTTAGTGGACAGGGGGGCCTACGAGCAGTACTTC
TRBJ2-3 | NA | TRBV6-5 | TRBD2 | CASSRGVGTDTQYF | TGTGCCAGCAGCCGGGGGGTGGGCACAGATACGCAGTATTTT
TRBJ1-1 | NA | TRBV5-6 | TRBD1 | CASSLGTGTEAFF | TGTGCCAGCAGCTTGGGGACAGGGACTGAAGCTTTCTTT
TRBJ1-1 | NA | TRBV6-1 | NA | CASSEGTRGGTEAFF | TGTGCCAGCAGTGAAGGGACACGCGGGGGCACTGAAGCTTTCTTT
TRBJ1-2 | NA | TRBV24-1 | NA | CATSDPLTGLGYTF | TGTGCCACCAGTGATCCGTTAACAGGGCTTGGCTACACCTTC
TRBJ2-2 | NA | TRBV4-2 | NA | CASSQERSYTGELFF | TGTGCCAGCAGCCAAGAGCGGTCCTACACCGGGGAGCTGTTTTTT
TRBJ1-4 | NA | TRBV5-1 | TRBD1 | CASSPRTGETNEKLFF | TGCGCCAGCAGCCCTCGGACAGGGGAGACTAATGAAAAACTGTTTTTT
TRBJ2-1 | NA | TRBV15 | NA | CATSVGTRTVYNEQFF | TGTGCCACCAGCGTTGGGACTCGGACCGTGTACAATGAGCAGTTCTTC
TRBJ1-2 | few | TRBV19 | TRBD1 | CASSSDRDRTRNYGYTF | TGTGCCAGTAGTTCGGACAGGGACCGAACTAGAAACTATGGCTACACCTTC
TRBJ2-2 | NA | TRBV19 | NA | CASSTSVFLAGELFF | TGTGCCAGTAGTACTAGCGTGTTCTTGGCCGGGGAGCTGTTTTTT
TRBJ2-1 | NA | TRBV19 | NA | CASSTPLEWFHNKQFF | TGTGCCAGTAGTACGCCACTAGAATGGTTCCACAATAAGCAGTTCTTC
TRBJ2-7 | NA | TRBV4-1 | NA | CASSQDQDSKTTKQYF | TGCGCCAGCAGCCAAGATCAGGACAGCAAGACTACGAAGCAGTACTTC
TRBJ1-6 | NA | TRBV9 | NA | CASGPLAGTVGNSPLHF | TGTGCCAGCGGGCCTTTGGCAGGTACAGTTGGTAATTCACCCCTCCACTTT